What follows are 10 T cell receptor beta chains derived from one specimen sequenced in a study of T cell repertoires in aging, cancer and after chemotherapy. TRB rearrangements spanning V, D and J were amplified using mixed TRB-A/B primers. TCRdb reanalysed the multiplex PCR reads using MiXCR and keeps one entry per CDR3 protein. The sample includes 2,000 or so distinct CDR3 sequences, 20% of them seen just once. The template was genomic DNA from peripheral blood, not RNA. The sequenced sample was blood. The receptors derive from a human donor with a solid tumor.

Only one count was recorded for this clonotype. V usage is TRBV28 and J usage is TRBJ2-2, with a possible D match to TRBD2 (6 bases). The germline V gene encodes CDR1 MDHEN and CDR2 SYDVKM. This CDR3 is built from 15 residues. Trimming removed 7 bases at V and 3 bases at J, with 15 bases between. CDR3 loop: CASTLRRRDTGELFF. The CDR3, as DNA: TGTGCCAGCACCCTCCGGAGGAGGGACACCGGGGAGCTGTTTTTT.

This clonotype is medium-sized in the sample. The gene calls are TRBV30 and TRBJ1-2; tentatively, D is TRBD1 (6 bases). Trimming stripped 5 bases from V and 4 bases from J, with 20 bases between. CDR1 is GTSNPN and CDR2 is SVGIG in the germline V gene (reference sequence). CDR3 size: 15 residues. The CDR3 sequence is CAWVPLLGGPYGYTF. The CDR3 DNA reads as TGTGCCTGGGTCCCCCTACTCGGGGGGCCCTATGGCTACACCTTC.

This chain connects TRBV4-1 to TRBJ1-5; D possibly corresponds to TRBD1 (6 bases). The CDR3 runs 16 residues. From germline, CDR1 is MGHRA and CDR2 YSYEKL. V gave up 1 base and J gave up 4 bases, with 14 bases separating them. CDR3 coding DNA: TGCGCCAGCAGCCAAGTAGGCGGAACAGGGAATCAGCCCCAGCATTTT. It is translated as CASSQVGGTGNQPQHF.

By sample fraction, this clonotype is medium-sized. The chain combines TRBV7-6 with TRBJ1-1; tentatively, D is TRBD1 (6 bases). CDR1 SGHVS and CDR2 FNYEAQ come from the germline V gene. The V and J ends lost 5 bases and 7 bases respectively, with 14 bases between them. The CDR3 extends over 13 amino acids. Here the CDR3 reads CASSLLKGGEAFF. CDR3 DNA: TGTGCCAGCAGCCTTTTGAAAGGGGGTGAAGCTTTCTTT.

This clonotype is classed as large. The J gene is TRBJ1-6, the V gene TRBV6-5, with D possibly matching TRBD1 (6 bases). The germline gives CDR1 MNHEY, CDR2 SVGAGI. V lost 5 bases to trimming and J lost 9 bases, with 11 bases between them. The CDR3 loop spans 13 amino acids. Here the CDR3 DNA reads TGTGCCAGCAGTCGATCACAGGGTTCACCCCTCCACTTT. Residues: CASSRSQGSPLHF.

This clonotype is labeled medium-sized. The chain carries TRBV15 and TRBJ1-3, with a tentative D call TRBD1 (5 bases). V lost 0 bases and J 4 bases, leaving 7 bases between the germline ends. CDR1 is LNHNV and CDR2 is YYDKDF in the germline V gene (reference sequence). The CDR3 is 14 amino acids. CDR3 in amino acids: CATSRDRGGNTIYF. CDR3 DNA: TGTGCCACCAGCAGAGATAGGGGAGGAAACACCATATATTTT.

V is TRBV2 and J is TRBJ2-7; 9 bases align to TRBD2. Germline V gene sequence: CDR1 SNHLY, CDR2 FYNNEI. J lost 5 bases, V lost 8 bases, and 7 bases had no gene match. CDR3 length: 13 amino acids. This chain's CDR3 is CASGRLAVHEQYV. CDR3 bases: TGTGCCAGCGGAAGACTAGCGGTCCACGAGCAGTACGTC.

This clonotype is medium-sized in the sample. This chain joins TRBV5-6 and TRBJ2-3; D is undetermined. Trimming cost V 3 bases and J 0 bases, with 14 bases left between them. In germline, CDR1 is SGHDT, CDR2 YYEEEE. The CDR3 is 16 residues long. CDR3 residues: CASSSLGDPSTDTQYF. In DNA, the CDR3 is TGTGCCAGCAGCTCCCTCGGCGACCCTAGCACAGATACGCAGTATTTT. Based on the CDR3 plus reference TRBV5-6 and TRBJ2-3, the full variable domain is DAGVTQSPTHLIKTRGQQVTLRCSPKSGHDTVSWYQQALGQGPQFIFQYYEEEERQRGNFPDRFSGHQFPNYSSELNVNALLLGDSALYLCASSSLGDPSTDTQYFGPGTRLTVL.

This clonotype is classed as medium-sized. V gene TRBV24-1 combines with J gene TRBJ2-2, with 9 nucleotides matching TRBD1. V was pared by 4 bases and J by 5 bases, with 7 bases of the junction left unmatched. Germline V lookup: CDR1 KGHDR, CDR2 SFDVKD. The CDR3 totals 16 residues. The CDR3 DNA reads as TGTGCCACCAGTGACCCGGGACAGGGTGGAACCGGGGAGCTGTTTTTT. Translated, it gives CATSDPGQGGTGELFF.

A word on this clonotype: Since a much larger clone is just one base distant, this may be a read error. This chain links TRBV4-2 with TRBJ2-3; perhaps D is TRBD1 or TRBD2 (5 bases each). CDR3 length: 16 amino acids. Per germline, CDR1 LGHNA and CDR2 YNFKEQ. The CDR3 loop reads CASSQDPGPSTDTLYF. In DNA form, the CDR3 reads TGCGCCAGCAGCCAAGATCCGGGGCCTAGCACAGATACGCTGTATTTT.